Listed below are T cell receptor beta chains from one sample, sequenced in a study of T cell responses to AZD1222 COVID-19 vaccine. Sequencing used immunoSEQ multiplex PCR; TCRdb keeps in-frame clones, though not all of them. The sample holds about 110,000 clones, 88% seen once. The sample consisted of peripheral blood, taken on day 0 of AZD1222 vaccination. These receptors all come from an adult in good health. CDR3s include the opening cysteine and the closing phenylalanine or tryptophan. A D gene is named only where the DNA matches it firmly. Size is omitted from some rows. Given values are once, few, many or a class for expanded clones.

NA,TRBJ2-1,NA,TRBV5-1,TGCGCCAGCAGCTTGGTTTCCCATTACAATGAGCAGTTCTTC,CASSLVSHYNEQFF
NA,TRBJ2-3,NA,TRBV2,TGTGCCAGCAGAATTGGCGGGGGCGGGGATACGCAGTATTTT,CASRIGGGGDTQYF
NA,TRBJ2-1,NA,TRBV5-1,TGCGCCAGCAGCTCTTTCTACAATGAGCAGTTCTTC,CASSSFYNEQFF
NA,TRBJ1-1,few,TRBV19,TGTGCCAGTAGTAAATCCGCCCTGGGGGATACGGTGAACACTGAAGCTTTCTTT,CASSKSALGDTVNTEAFF
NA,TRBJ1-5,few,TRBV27,TGTGCCAGCAGTTTAGACAGCGCGTACAATCAGCCCCAGCATTTT,CASSLDSAYNQPQHF
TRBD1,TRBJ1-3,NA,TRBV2,TGTGCCACCAGGGGGCTTGGAAACACCATATATTTT,CATRGLGNTIYF
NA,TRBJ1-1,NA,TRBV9,TGTGCCAGCAGCCCCAGTCTCGGCAGCATGAACACTGAAGCTTTCTTT,CASSPSLGSMNTEAFF
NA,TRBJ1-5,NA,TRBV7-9,TGTGCCAGCAGCTTAGATCTTAATCAGCCCCAGCATTTT,CASSLDLNQPQHF
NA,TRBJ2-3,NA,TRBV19,TGTGCCAGTAGTATGATACTTAACACAGATACGCAGTATTTT,CASSMILNTDTQYF
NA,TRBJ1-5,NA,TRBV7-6,TGTGCCAGCAGCGAACAGATGAATCAGCCCCAGCATTTT,CASSEQMNQPQHF
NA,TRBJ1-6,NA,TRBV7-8,TGTGCCAGCAGCCCAAGACAGCCTCAACCCCTCCACTTT,CASSPRQPQPLHF
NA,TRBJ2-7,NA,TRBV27,TGTGCCAGCAGTTTATTTTCGGGGGACAATTCCTACGAGCAGTACTTC,CASSLFSGDNSYEQYF
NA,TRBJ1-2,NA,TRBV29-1,TGCAGCGTTGAGAGTCCCAACGGTGCGGGCTACACCTTC,CSVESPNGAGYTF
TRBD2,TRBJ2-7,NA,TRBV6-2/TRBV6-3,TGTGCCAGCAGTCAACGCCCTACTAGCGGGAGGGGGTACGAGCAGTACTTC,CASSQRPTSGRGYEQYF
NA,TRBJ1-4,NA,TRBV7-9,TGTGCCAGCAGCCCCTCTCGCGACGCTTACCTGGGGAATGAAAAACTGTTTTTT,CASSPSRDAYLGNEKLFF
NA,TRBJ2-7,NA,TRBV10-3,TGTGCCATCAGGGAGGGGTCCTACGAGCAGTACTTC,CAIREGSYEQYF
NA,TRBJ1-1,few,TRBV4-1,TGCGCCAGCAGCCAAGTCGGCAGCCGTGAAGCTTTCTTT,CASSQVGSREAFF
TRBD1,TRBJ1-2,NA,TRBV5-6,TGTGCCAGCAGCTTACGGGAGCAGGGGGAGGTCTATGGCTACACCTTC,CASSLREQGEVYGYTF
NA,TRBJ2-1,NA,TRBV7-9,TGTGCCAGCAGCCGATTGGGGGACTCCAAGATATACAATGAGCAGTTCTTC,CASSRLGDSKIYNEQFF
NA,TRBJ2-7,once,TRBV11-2,TGTGCCAGCAGCTTCGGGGGGACACGCGAGCAGTACTTC,CASSFGGTREQYF
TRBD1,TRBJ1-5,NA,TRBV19,TGTGCCAGTAACAGGGACAGGGGGAATCAGCCCCAGCATTTT,CASNRDRGNQPQHF
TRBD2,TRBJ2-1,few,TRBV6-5,TGTGCCAGACTAGCCGCTAGCGGGAGCCGAAATGAGCAGTTCTTC,CARLAASGSRNEQFF
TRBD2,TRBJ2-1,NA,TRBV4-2,TGTGCCAGCAGCCAAGGCCCTAGCGGGGGTACTAGCTCCTACAATGAGCAGTTCTTC,CASSQGPSGGTSSYNEQFF
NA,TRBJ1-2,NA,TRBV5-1,TGCGCCAGCAGCTTGGCGAACACCGTCGGCTATGGCTACACCTTC,CASSLANTVGYGYTF
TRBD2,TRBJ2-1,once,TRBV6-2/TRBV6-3,TGTGCCAGCAGTTGGGGACTAGCGGCTGCCTACAATGAGCAGTTCTTC,CASSWGLAAAYNEQFF
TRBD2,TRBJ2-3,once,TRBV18,TGTGCCAGCTCACCCCGGGCGGGAGGGCCCGCAGATACGCAGTATTTT,CASSPRAGGPADTQYF
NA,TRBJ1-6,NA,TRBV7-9,TGTGCCAGCAGCCTCCGCGGGGGGCCCCTCCACTTT,CASSLRGGPLHF
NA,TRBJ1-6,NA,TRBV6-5,TGTGCCAGCAGTTACTCACAGAAGAATTCACCCCTCCACTTT,CASSYSQKNSPLHF
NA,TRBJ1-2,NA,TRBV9,TGTGCCAGCAGCCCAGGGACGGACCCAAGGGGCTACACCTTC,CASSPGTDPRGYTF
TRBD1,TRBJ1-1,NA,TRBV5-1,TGCGCCAGCAGCTTGAATCCGCCGGGACAGGTTTACACTGAAGCTTTCTTT,CASSLNPPGQVYTEAFF
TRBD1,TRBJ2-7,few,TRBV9,TGTGCCAGCAGCGTGGGGACAGGGGGCGGATACGAGCAGTACTTC,CASSVGTGGGYEQYF
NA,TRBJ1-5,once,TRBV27,TGTGCCAGCAGTACAGGAGGTACTCATCAGCCCCAGCATTTT,CASSTGGTHQPQHF
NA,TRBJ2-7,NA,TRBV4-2,TGTGCCAGCAGCCCCCGATTAAGCAAAGACAGGACCTCCTACGAGCAGTACTTC,CASSPRLSKDRTSYEQYF
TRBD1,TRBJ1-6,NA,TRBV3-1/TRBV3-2,TGTGCCAGCAGCTACCGGGACAGGGGTAGATCACCCCTCCACTTT,CASSYRDRGRSPLHF
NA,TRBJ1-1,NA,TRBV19,TGTGCCAGTAGTATGACAGGTTACACTGAAGCTTTCTTT,CASSMTGYTEAFF
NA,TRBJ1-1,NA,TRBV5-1,TGCGCCAGCAGCGGACGGACTCACCAGGAGGACACTGAAGCTTTCTTT,CASSGRTHQEDTEAFF
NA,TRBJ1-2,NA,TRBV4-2,TGTGCCAGCAGCCAAGATTCGGGGGCCTATGGCTACACCTTC,CASSQDSGAYGYTF
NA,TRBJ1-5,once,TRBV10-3,TGTGCCATCAGTGCTTCGGGGCAGCCCCAGCATTTT,CAISASGQPQHF
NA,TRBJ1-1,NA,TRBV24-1,TGTGCCACCAGTGATTCCAGGGGGAACACTGAAGCTTTCTTT,CATSDSRGNTEAFF
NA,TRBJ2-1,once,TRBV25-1,TGTGCCAGCAGTGAATGGCAGGGCAATGAGCAGTTCTTC,CASSEWQGNEQFF
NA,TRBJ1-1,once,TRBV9,TGTGCCAGCAGCGTAGTTATGGGTTTAATCACTGAAGCTTTCTTT,CASSVVMGLITEAFF
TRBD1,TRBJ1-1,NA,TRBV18,TGTGCCAGCTCACCGACCCGGGACAGGGGAAATGAAGCTTTCTTT,CASSPTRDRGNEAFF
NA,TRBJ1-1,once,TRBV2,TGTGCCAGCAGGGCAGGAGGCACTGAAGCTTTCTTT,CASRAGGTEAFF
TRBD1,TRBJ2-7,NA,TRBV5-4,TGTGCCAGCAGCCCCCCTAGGACAGGGGGCTCCTACGAGCAGTACTTC,CASSPPRTGGSYEQYF
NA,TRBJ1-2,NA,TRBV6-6,TGTGCCAGCGTGGGGTATTATCAACATTCCTATGGCTACACCTTC,CASVGYYQHSYGYTF
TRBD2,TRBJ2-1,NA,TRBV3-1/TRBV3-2,TGTGCCAGCAGCCAACATGGGACTAGCGGGAGGGATGAGCAGTTCTTC,CASSQHGTSGRDEQFF
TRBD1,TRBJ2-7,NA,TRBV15,TGTGCCACCAGCAGAGGGGACAGTCGGTACGAGCAGTACTTC,CATSRGDSRYEQYF
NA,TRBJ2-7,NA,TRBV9,TGTGCCAGCGGCCGAAATACAGTTCCCTACGAGCAGTACTTC,CASGRNTVPYEQYF
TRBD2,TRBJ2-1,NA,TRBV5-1,TGCGCCAGCAGCTTGGCAACGCTAGCGGGAGTACAGGAGCAGTTCTTC,CASSLATLAGVQEQFF
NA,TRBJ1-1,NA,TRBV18,TGTGCCACCTCAATAGGACAGATTAACACTGAAGCTTTCTTT,CATSIGQINTEAFF
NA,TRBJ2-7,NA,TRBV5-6,TGTGCCAGCAGCCTGACGACTAGCTACGAGCAGTACTTC,CASSLTTSYEQYF
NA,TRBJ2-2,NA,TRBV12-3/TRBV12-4,TGTGCCAGCAGTTTTGGCGGGACCGGGGAGCTGTTTTTT,CASSFGGTGELFF
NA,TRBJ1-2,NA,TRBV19,TGTGCCAGTAGTATTGGCACCGGGACCCTAGTGAGCTACACCTTC,CASSIGTGTLVSYTF
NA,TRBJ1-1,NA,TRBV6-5,TGTGCCAGCAAGGGGGGGACTGAAGCTTTCTTT,CASKGGTEAFF